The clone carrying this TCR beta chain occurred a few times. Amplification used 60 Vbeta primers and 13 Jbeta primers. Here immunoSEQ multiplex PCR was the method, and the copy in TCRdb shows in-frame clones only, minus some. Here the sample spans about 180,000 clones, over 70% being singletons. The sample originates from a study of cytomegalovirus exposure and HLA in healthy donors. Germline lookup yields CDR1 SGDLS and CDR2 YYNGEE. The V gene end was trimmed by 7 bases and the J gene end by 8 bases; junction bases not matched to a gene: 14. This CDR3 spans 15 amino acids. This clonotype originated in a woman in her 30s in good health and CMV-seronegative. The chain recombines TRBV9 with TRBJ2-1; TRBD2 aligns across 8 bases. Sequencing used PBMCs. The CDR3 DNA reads TGTGCCAGCTCTGCGGGGAGCGGGAGCCTGCATGAGCAGTTCTTC. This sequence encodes CASSAGSGSLHEQFF.